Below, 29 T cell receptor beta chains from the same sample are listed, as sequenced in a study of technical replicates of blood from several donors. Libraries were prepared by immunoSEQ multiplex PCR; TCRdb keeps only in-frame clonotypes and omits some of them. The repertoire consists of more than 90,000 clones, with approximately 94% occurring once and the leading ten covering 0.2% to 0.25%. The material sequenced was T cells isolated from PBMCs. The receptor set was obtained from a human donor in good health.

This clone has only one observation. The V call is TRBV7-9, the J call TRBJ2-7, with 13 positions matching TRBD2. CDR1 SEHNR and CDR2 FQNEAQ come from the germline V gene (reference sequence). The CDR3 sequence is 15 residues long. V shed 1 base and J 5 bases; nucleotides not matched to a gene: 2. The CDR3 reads CASSLVGLAGDEQYF. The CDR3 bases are TGTGCCAGCAGCTTAGTAGGACTAGCGGGAGACGAGCAGTACTTC.

The CDR3 spells CANSQDTYEQYF. The CDR3, as DNA: TGTGCCAACTCACAGGATACCTACGAGCAGTACTTC. The rearrangement joins TRBV10-3 to TRBJ2-7; tentative D call: TRBD1 (5 bases). V was cut by 10 bases and J by 2 bases, with 12 bases left in between. Germline-derived CDR1 and CDR2 are ENHRY and SYGVKD. The CDR3 is made up of 12 amino acids.

This chain's CDR3 is CATSRTNPSEKLFF. The CDR3 bases are TGTGCCACCAGCAGAACTAATCCGAGTGAAAAACTGTTTTTT. The rearrangement joins TRBV15 to TRBJ1-4; D gene uncertain. V dropped 2 bases and J dropped 7 bases, with 11 bases sitting between them. The germline CDR1 and CDR2 sequences are LNHNV and YYDKDF (reference sequence). The CDR3 runs to 14 residues.

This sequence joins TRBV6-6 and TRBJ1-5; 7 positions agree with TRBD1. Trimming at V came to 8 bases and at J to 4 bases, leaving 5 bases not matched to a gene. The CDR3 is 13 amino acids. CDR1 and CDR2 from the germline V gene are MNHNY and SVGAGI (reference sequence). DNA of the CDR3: TGTGCCAGCGGGGACAGACGGAATCAGCCCCAGCATTTT. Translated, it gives CASGDRRNQPQHF.

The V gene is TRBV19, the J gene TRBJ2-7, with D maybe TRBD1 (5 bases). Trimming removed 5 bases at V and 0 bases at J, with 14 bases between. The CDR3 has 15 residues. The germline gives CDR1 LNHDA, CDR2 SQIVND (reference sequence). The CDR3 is CASSVATVSSYEQYF. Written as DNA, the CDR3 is TGTGCCAGTAGTGTCGCGACAGTGAGCTCCTACGAGCAGTACTTC.

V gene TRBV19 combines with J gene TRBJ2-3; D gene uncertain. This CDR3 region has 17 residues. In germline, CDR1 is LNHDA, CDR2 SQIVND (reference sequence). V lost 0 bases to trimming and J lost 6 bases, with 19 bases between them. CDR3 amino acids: CASSIDLARMVTDTQYF. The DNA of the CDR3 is TGTGCCAGTAGTATAGACTTGGCGCGGATGGTTACGGATACGCAGTATTTT.

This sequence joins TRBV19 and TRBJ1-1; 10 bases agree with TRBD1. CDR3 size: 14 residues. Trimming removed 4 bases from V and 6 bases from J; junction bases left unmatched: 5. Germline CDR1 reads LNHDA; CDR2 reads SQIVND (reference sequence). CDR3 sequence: CASSTGTGDPEAFF. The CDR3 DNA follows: TGTGCCAGTAGTACGGGGACAGGGGATCCTGAAGCTTTCTTT.

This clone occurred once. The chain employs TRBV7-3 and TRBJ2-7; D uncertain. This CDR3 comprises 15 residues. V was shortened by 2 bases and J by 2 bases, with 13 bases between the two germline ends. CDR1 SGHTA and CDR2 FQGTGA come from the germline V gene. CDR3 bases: TGTGCCAGCAGCTTACGACACCAACCACCCTACGAGCAGTACTTC. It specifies CASSLRHQPPYEQYF.

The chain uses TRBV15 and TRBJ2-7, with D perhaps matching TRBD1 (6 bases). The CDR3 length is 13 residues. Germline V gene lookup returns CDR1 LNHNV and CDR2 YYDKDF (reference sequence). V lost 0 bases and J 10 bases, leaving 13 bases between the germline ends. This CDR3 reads CATSRDSGTPQYF. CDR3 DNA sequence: TGTGCCACCAGCAGAGATTCGGGGACACCTCAGTACTTC.

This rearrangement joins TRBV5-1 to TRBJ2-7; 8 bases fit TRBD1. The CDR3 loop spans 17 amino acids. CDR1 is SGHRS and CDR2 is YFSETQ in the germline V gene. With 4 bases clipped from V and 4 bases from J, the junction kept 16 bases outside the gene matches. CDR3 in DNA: TGCGCCAGCAGCCTTTCGTCAGACAGGGGTCACCCTTACGAGCAGTACTTC. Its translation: CASSLSSDRGHPYEQYF.

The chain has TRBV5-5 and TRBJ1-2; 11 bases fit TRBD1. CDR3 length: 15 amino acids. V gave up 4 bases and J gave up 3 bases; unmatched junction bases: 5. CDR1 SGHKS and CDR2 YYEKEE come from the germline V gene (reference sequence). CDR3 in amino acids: CASSRGQGAYYGYTF. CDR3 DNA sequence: TGTGCCAGCAGCAGAGGACAGGGGGCTTACTATGGCTACACCTTC.

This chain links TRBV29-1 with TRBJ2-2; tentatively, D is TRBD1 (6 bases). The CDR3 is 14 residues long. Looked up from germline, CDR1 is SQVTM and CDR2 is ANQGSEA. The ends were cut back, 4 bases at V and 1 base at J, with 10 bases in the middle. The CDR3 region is CSVGWTVNTGELFF. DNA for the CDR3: TGCAGCGTTGGGTGGACAGTGAACACCGGGGAGCTGTTTTTT.

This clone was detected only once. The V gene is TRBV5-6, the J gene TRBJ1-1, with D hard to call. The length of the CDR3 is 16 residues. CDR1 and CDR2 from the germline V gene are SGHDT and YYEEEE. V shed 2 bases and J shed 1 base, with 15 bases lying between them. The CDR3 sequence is CASSFIWREKNTEAFF. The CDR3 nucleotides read TGTGCCAGCAGCTTTATATGGAGGGAAAAGAACACTGAAGCTTTCTTT.

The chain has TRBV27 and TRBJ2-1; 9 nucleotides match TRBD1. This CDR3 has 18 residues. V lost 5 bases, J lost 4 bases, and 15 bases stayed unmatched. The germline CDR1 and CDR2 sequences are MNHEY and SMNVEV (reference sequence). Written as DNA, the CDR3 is TGTGCCAGCAGTCACAGGGGGCGCAGGACTAGACAATACAATGAGCAGTTCTTC. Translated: CASSHRGRRTRQYNEQFF.

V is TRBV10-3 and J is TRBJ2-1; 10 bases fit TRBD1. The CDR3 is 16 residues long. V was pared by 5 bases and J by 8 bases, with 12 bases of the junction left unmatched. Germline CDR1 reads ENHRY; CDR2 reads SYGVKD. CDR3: CAISNPGQGIRDEQFF. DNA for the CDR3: TGTGCCATCAGTAACCCGGGACAGGGGATTCGGGATGAGCAGTTCTTC.

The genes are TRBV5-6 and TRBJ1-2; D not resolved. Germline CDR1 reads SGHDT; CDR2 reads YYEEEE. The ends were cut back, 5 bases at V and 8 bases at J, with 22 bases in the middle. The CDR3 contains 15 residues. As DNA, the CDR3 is TGTGCCAGCAGTGTGCGGTTTGCGGAGTCGGGAGGCTACACCTTC. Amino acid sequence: CASSVRFAESGGYTF.

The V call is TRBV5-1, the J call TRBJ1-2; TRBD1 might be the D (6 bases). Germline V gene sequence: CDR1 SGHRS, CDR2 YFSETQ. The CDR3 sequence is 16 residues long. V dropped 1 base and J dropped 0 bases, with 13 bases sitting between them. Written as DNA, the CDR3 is TGCGCCAGCAGCTTGTCGGGGGGCAGAGCTAACTATGGCTACACCTTC. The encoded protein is CASSLSGGRANYGYTF.

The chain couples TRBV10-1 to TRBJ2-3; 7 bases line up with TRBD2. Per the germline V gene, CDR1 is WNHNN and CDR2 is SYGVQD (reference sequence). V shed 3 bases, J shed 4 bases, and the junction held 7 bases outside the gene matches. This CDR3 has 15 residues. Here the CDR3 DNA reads TGCGCCAGCAGTGACGGGCGGGAGTGGGCAGATACGCAGTATTTT. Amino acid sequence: CASSDGREWADTQYF.

CDR3 sequence: CASSSQGYTEAFF. CDR3 sequence (DNA): TGTGCCAGCAGTTCTCAGGGGTACACTGAAGCTTTCTTT. The chain employs TRBV27 and TRBJ1-1; maybe TRBD1 (6 bases). Germline V gene lookup returns CDR1 MNHEY and CDR2 SMNVEV (reference sequence). The CDR3 is made up of 13 amino acids. With 4 bases removed from V and 3 bases from J, the gap between germline ends came to 9 bases.

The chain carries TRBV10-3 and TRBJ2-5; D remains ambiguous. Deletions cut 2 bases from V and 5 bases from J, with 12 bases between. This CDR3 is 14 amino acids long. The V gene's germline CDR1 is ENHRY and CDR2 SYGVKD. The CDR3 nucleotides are TGTGCCATCAGTGAGACCCATGCCGGGGAGACCCAGTACTTC. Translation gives CAISETHAGETQYF.

The CDR3 reads CASSLDYEGFQYF. As DNA, the CDR3 is TGTGCCAGCAGCTTAGATTATGAGGGTTTTCAGTACTTC. V usage is TRBV7-9 and J usage is TRBJ2-4; possible D gene TRBD2, 5 bases. Germline V gene data show CDR1 as SEHNR and CDR2 as FQNEAQ (reference sequence). Trimming shortened V by 1 base and J by 11 bases, and 12 bases separated the two germline ends. This CDR3 comprises 13 residues.

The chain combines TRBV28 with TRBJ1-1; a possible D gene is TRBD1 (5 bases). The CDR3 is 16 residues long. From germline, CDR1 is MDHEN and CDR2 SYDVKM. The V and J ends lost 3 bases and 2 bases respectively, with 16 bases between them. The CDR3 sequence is CASSFPPRDFNTEAFF. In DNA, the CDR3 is TGTGCCAGCAGTTTTCCACCTAGGGACTTTAACACTGAAGCTTTCTTT.

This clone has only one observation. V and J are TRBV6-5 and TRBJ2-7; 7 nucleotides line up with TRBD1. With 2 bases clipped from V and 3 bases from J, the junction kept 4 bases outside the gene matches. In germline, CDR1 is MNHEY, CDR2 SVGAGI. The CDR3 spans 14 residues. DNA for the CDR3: TGTGCCAGCAGTTACCTGGGACAGAACTACGAGCAGTACTTC. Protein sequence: CASSYLGQNYEQYF.

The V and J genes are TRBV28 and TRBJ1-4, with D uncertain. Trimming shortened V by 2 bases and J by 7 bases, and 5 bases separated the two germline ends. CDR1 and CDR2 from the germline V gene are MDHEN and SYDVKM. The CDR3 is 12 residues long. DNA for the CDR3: TGTGCCAGCAGTTTACCGGGTGAAAAACTGTTTTTT. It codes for CASSLPGEKLFF.

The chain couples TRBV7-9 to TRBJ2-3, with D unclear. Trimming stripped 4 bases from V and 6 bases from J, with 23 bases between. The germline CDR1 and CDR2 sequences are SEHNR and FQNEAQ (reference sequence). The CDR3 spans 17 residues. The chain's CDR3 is CASSSIPKATGYDTQYF. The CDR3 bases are TGTGCCAGCAGCTCCATACCCAAAGCGACGGGTTACGATACGCAGTATTTT.

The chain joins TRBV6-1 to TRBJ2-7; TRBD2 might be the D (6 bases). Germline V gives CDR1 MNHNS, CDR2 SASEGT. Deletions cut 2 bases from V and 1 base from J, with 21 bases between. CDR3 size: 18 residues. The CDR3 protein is CASSELAHRTGLSYEQYF. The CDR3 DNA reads TGTGCCAGCAGTGAACTAGCCCATCGGACGGGACTTTCCTACGAGCAGTACTTC.

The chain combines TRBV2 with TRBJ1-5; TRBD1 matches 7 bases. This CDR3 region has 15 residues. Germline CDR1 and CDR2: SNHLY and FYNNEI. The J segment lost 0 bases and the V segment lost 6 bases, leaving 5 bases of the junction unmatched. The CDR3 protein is CASSRGEYSNQPQHF. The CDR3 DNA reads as TGTGCCAGCAGCAGGGGGGAGTATAGCAATCAGCCCCAGCATTTT.

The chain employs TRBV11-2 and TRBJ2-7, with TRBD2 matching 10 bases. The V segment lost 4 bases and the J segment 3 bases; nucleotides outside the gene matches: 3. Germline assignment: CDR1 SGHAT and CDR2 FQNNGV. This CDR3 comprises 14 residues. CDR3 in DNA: TGTGCCAGCAGCTCTAGCGGGGGATACTACGAGCAGTACTTC. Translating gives CASSSSGGYYEQYF.

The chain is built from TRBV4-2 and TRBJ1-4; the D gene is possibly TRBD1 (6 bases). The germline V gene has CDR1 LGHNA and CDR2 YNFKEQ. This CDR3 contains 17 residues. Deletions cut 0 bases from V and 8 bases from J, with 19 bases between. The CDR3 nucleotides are TGTGCCAGCAGCCAAGAGGACAGCGATGGGATTAAGGAAAAACTGTTTTTT. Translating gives CASSQEDSDGIKEKLFF.